A selection of T cell receptor beta chains follows, all from one sample in a study of T-cell memory formation after mild COVID-19. TCRdb passed the 5' RACE reads through MiXCR, listing each CDR3 protein once. Of more than 110,000 distinct CDR3 sequences in the sample, more than 13% are singletons; the top ten hold about 30%. The sample taken for sequencing was PBMCs or a T cell subset sorted from them (not recorded which). The source of these receptors is an adult woman who had mild COVID-19 (a few samples of this study predate the infection). Cell type and time point are not known. The CDR3 runs from the conserved cysteine through the conserved F or W. The order of the fields is D gene, V gene, J gene, clone size, CDR3 DNA, CDR3 protein. D genes are given only for firm matches. Clone size is not always given. Where it is, it says once, few, many or a class for expanded clones.

d_gene: TRBD2; v_gene: TRBV11-2; j_gene: TRBJ2-3; abundance: NA; CDR3nt: TGTGCCAGCAGCGGACCGGGACTAGCGTTAGATACGCAGTATTTT; CDR3aa: CASSGPGLALDTQYF
d_gene: TRBD1; v_gene: TRBV29-1; j_gene: TRBJ2-7; abundance: NA; CDR3nt: TGCAGCGTTGAAGTAGGGACAGGGGCCTACGAGCAGTACTTC; CDR3aa: CSVEVGTGAYEQYF
d_gene: NA; v_gene: TRBV5-1; j_gene: TRBJ2-5; abundance: few; CDR3nt: TGCGCCAGCGGATTAGGCGAAGTCCAAGAGACCCAGTACTTC; CDR3aa: CASGLGEVQETQYF
d_gene: NA; v_gene: TRBV7-3; j_gene: TRBJ1-2; abundance: few; CDR3nt: TGTGCCAGCAGCCCCGACCCTTCGGGACATTCCTATGGCTACACCTTC; CDR3aa: CASSPDPSGHSYGYTF
d_gene: NA; v_gene: TRBV27; j_gene: TRBJ2-1; abundance: few; CDR3nt: TGTGCCAGCAGTTGGATTCCTGGCCGGGGCAATGAGCAGTTCTTC; CDR3aa: CASSWIPGRGNEQFF
d_gene: NA; v_gene: TRBV9; j_gene: TRBJ2-7; abundance: NA; CDR3nt: TGTGCCAGCAGCGTATCAGGTCCCAAGTACTACGAGCAGTACTTC; CDR3aa: CASSVSGPKYYEQYF
d_gene: NA; v_gene: TRBV29-1; j_gene: TRBJ2-1; abundance: many; CDR3nt: TGCAGCGTTGAAGGACAGAGGCCTAGGGATGAGCAGTTCTTC; CDR3aa: CSVEGQRPRDEQFF
d_gene: TRBD1; v_gene: TRBV6-2/TRBV6-3; j_gene: TRBJ1-1; abundance: NA; CDR3nt: TGTGCCAGCAGACCCACAGGGGAGACTGAAGCTTTCTTT; CDR3aa: CASRPTGETEAFF
d_gene: NA; v_gene: TRBV9; j_gene: TRBJ2-2; abundance: NA; CDR3nt: TGTGCCAGCAGCGTAAGGGACGGGGGCACGAACACCGGGGAGCTGTTTTTT; CDR3aa: CASSVRDGGTNTGELFF
d_gene: NA; v_gene: TRBV7-9; j_gene: TRBJ2-7; abundance: NA; CDR3nt: TGTGCCAGCAGCTTAGCTCCCCCCAGAAGCCACGACGAGCAGTACTTC; CDR3aa: CASSLAPPRSHDEQYF
d_gene: TRBD1; v_gene: TRBV29-1; j_gene: TRBJ2-7; abundance: NA; CDR3nt: TGCAGCGTTGAAGATACGACAGGGGGGTCTGCCTACGAGCAGTACTTC; CDR3aa: CSVEDTTGGSAYEQYF
d_gene: TRBD2; v_gene: TRBV20-1; j_gene: TRBJ2-1; abundance: many; CDR3nt: TGCAGTGCTAAGGGACTAGCGGGGGGCAATGAGCAGTTCTTC; CDR3aa: CSAKGLAGGNEQFF
d_gene: NA; v_gene: TRBV9; j_gene: TRBJ2-3; abundance: few; CDR3nt: TGTGCCAGCAGCGTATACCCGACAGATACGCAGTATTTT; CDR3aa: CASSVYPTDTQYF
d_gene: NA; v_gene: TRBV4-2; j_gene: TRBJ1-1; abundance: NA; CDR3nt: TGTGCCAGCAGCCAAGATGGCCCAGGGCAGATCACTGAAGCTTTCTTT; CDR3aa: CASSQDGPGQITEAFF
d_gene: TRBD1; v_gene: TRBV7-6; j_gene: TRBJ2-5; abundance: many; CDR3nt: TGTGCCAGCAGCTTTTTCGCCCGGACAGGGGTAGAGACCCAGTACTTC; CDR3aa: CASSFFARTGVETQYF
d_gene: NA; v_gene: TRBV25-1; j_gene: TRBJ1-5; abundance: few; CDR3nt: TGTGCCAGCAGTGAAACAGGGAACAATCAGCCCCAGCATTTT; CDR3aa: CASSETGNNQPQHF
d_gene: NA; v_gene: TRBV20-1; j_gene: TRBJ2-7; abundance: NA; CDR3nt: TGCAGTGCTGGCCCGACCGCCTACGAGCAGTACTTC; CDR3aa: CSAGPTAYEQYF
d_gene: NA; v_gene: TRBV27; j_gene: TRBJ2-7; abundance: few; CDR3nt: TGTGCCAGCAGTTTATCAAGTGCGAATTTAGCCTACGAGCAGTACTTC; CDR3aa: CASSLSSANLAYEQYF
d_gene: TRBD2; v_gene: TRBV27; j_gene: TRBJ2-1; abundance: NA; CDR3nt: TGTGCCAGCAGCGCCGGGACTAGCGGCAGCAATGAGCAGTTCTTC; CDR3aa: CASSAGTSGSNEQFF
d_gene: TRBD1; v_gene: TRBV5-1; j_gene: TRBJ1-1; abundance: many; CDR3nt: TGCGCCAGCAGCTTAGGGACAGGGTTGAACACTGAAGCTTTCTTT; CDR3aa: CASSLGTGLNTEAFF
d_gene: NA; v_gene: TRBV5-6; j_gene: TRBJ2-7; abundance: NA; CDR3nt: TGTGCCAGCAGCTTGGTGGACTCCTACGAGCAGTACTTC; CDR3aa: CASSLVDSYEQYF
d_gene: NA; v_gene: TRBV5-6; j_gene: TRBJ2-3; abundance: few; CDR3nt: TGTGCCAGCGAGCCTCGGGGGACAGATACGCAGTATTTT; CDR3aa: CASEPRGTDTQYF
d_gene: NA; v_gene: TRBV12-3/TRBV12-4; j_gene: TRBJ1-1; abundance: few; CDR3nt: TGTGCCGATGGGGAGGCGAACACTGAAGCTTTCTTT; CDR3aa: CADGEANTEAFF
d_gene: TRBD2; v_gene: TRBV27; j_gene: TRBJ2-3; abundance: few; CDR3nt: TGTGCCAGCAGTCTTCTAGCGGGAAAAGATACGCAGTATTTT; CDR3aa: CASSLLAGKDTQYF
d_gene: NA; v_gene: TRBV5-6; j_gene: TRBJ2-3; abundance: many; CDR3nt: TGTGCCAGCAGCTTGATCGGGTGGGCCACAGATACGCAGTATTTT; CDR3aa: CASSLIGWATDTQYF
d_gene: NA; v_gene: TRBV12-3/TRBV12-4; j_gene: TRBJ1-4; abundance: NA; CDR3nt: TGTGCCAGCACTCTAGACCATAATGAAAAACTGTTTTTT; CDR3aa: CASTLDHNEKLFF
d_gene: TRBD1; v_gene: TRBV5-1; j_gene: TRBJ1-2; abundance: many; CDR3nt: TGCGCCAGCAGCGATGGACAGGGGGACTACTATGGCTACACCTTC; CDR3aa: CASSDGQGDYYGYTF
d_gene: TRBD2; v_gene: TRBV19; j_gene: TRBJ2-1; abundance: NA; CDR3nt: TGTGCCAGTAGTATAAATAGCGGGGGTGCGGGCGATGAGCAGTTCTTC; CDR3aa: CASSINSGGAGDEQFF
d_gene: TRBD1; v_gene: TRBV12-3/TRBV12-4; j_gene: TRBJ2-7; abundance: many; CDR3nt: TGTGCCAGCAGTTTAGGGGACAGGGACTCCTACGAGCAGTACTTC; CDR3aa: CASSLGDRDSYEQYF
d_gene: NA; v_gene: TRBV7-9; j_gene: TRBJ2-7; abundance: many; CDR3nt: TGTGCCAGCAGCTTCTCCTACGAGCAGTACTTC; CDR3aa: CASSFSYEQYF
d_gene: TRBD1; v_gene: TRBV18; j_gene: TRBJ2-1; abundance: NA; CDR3nt: TGTGCCAGCCCCGGCGTGGCAGGGGGTGTTAGTGAGCAGTTCTTC; CDR3aa: CASPGVAGGVSEQFF
d_gene: NA; v_gene: TRBV5-4; j_gene: TRBJ2-1; abundance: NA; CDR3nt: TGTGCCAGCAGCCAGGGACAAGATAAGGAGCAGTTCTTC; CDR3aa: CASSQGQDKEQFF
d_gene: TRBD2; v_gene: TRBV7-8; j_gene: TRBJ2-3; abundance: NA; CDR3nt: TGTGCCAGCAGCTCACCCCGGGGGGGTCACACAGATACGCAGTATTTT; CDR3aa: CASSSPRGGHTDTQYF
d_gene: TRBD1; v_gene: TRBV6-2/TRBV6-3; j_gene: TRBJ2-7; abundance: NA; CDR3nt: TGTGCCAGCAGCCTGTTCGGACAGGCAGTCCCATCCTACGAGCAGTACTTC; CDR3aa: CASSLFGQAVPSYEQYF
d_gene: NA; v_gene: TRBV6-5; j_gene: TRBJ1-2; abundance: few; CDR3nt: TGTGCCAGCAGTGTGACGGAAAGCTATGGCTACACCTTC; CDR3aa: CASSVTESYGYTF
d_gene: NA; v_gene: TRBV27; j_gene: TRBJ2-7; abundance: many; CDR3nt: TGTGCCAGCAGTTTAAGTGTATCCTACGAGCAGTACTTC; CDR3aa: CASSLSVSYEQYF
d_gene: TRBD2; v_gene: TRBV6-2/TRBV6-3; j_gene: TRBJ2-1; abundance: NA; CDR3nt: TGTGCCAGCAGCCTTGGGACTACCAATGAGCAGTTCTTC; CDR3aa: CASSLGTTNEQFF
d_gene: TRBD2; v_gene: TRBV5-1; j_gene: TRBJ2-3; abundance: few; CDR3nt: TGCGCCAGCAGTTCCATAGGACTAGACTACGCAGATACGCAGTATTTT; CDR3aa: CASSSIGLDYADTQYF
d_gene: TRBD1; v_gene: TRBV6-5; j_gene: TRBJ2-7; abundance: few; CDR3nt: TGTGCCAGCAGTCCTATCGCCGGGACAGGGACCCCCTACGAGCAGTACTTC; CDR3aa: CASSPIAGTGTPYEQYF
d_gene: NA; v_gene: TRBV12-3/TRBV12-4; j_gene: TRBJ1-2; abundance: few; CDR3nt: TGTGCCAGCAGTTTCCCCTCTAACTATGGCTACACCTTC; CDR3aa: CASSFPSNYGYTF
d_gene: NA; v_gene: TRBV2; j_gene: TRBJ2-1; abundance: NA; CDR3nt: TGTGCCAGCAGTCCCGGTCCTTGGGATGAGCAGTTCTTC; CDR3aa: CASSPGPWDEQFF
d_gene: NA; v_gene: TRBV27; j_gene: TRBJ2-7; abundance: NA; CDR3nt: TGTGCCAGCAGTTTATGGGGATTCGGGTACTACGAGCAGTACTTC; CDR3aa: CASSLWGFGYYEQYF
d_gene: NA; v_gene: TRBV10-3; j_gene: TRBJ2-7; abundance: NA; CDR3nt: TGTGCCATCAGTGAGTCGGGGACTCTCGATGAGCAGTACTTC; CDR3aa: CAISESGTLDEQYF
d_gene: NA; v_gene: TRBV7-2; j_gene: TRBJ1-2; abundance: NA; CDR3nt: TGTGCCAGCAGCCCAACTGTGGGGAGACCCTATGGCTACACCTTC; CDR3aa: CASSPTVGRPYGYTF
d_gene: NA; v_gene: TRBV19; j_gene: TRBJ2-3; abundance: few; CDR3nt: TGTGCCAGTAGTATATTCGGGCGTTCTAGCACAGATACGCAGTATTTT; CDR3aa: CASSIFGRSSTDTQYF
d_gene: NA; v_gene: TRBV5-1; j_gene: TRBJ2-5; abundance: few; CDR3nt: TGCGCCAGCAGCCTCGGGGACATTCAAGAGACCCAGTACTTC; CDR3aa: CASSLGDIQETQYF
d_gene: NA; v_gene: TRBV19; j_gene: TRBJ1-5; abundance: NA; CDR3nt: TGTGCCAGTAGTATATTCGGGGTTCGCAATCAGCCCCAGCATTTT; CDR3aa: CASSIFGVRNQPQHF
d_gene: NA; v_gene: TRBV12-3/TRBV12-4; j_gene: TRBJ2-1; abundance: NA; CDR3nt: TGTGCCAGCAGTTCGGGACTGGGAATAGAGCAGTTCTTC; CDR3aa: CASSSGLGIEQFF
d_gene: NA; v_gene: TRBV9; j_gene: TRBJ2-1; abundance: NA; CDR3nt: TGTGCCAGCAGCGGAAACTTGGGAGAGCAGTTATTC; CDR3aa: CASSGNLGEQLF
d_gene: NA; v_gene: TRBV12-5; j_gene: TRBJ1-4; abundance: NA; CDR3nt: TGTGCTAGTGGCTTTGACCTGGAAAAACTGTTTTTT; CDR3aa: CASGFDLEKLFF
d_gene: NA; v_gene: TRBV9; j_gene: TRBJ1-1; abundance: few; CDR3nt: TGTGCCAGCAGCGCTCAGGACATTATGAACACTGAAGCTTTCTTT; CDR3aa: CASSAQDIMNTEAFF
d_gene: NA; v_gene: TRBV5-1; j_gene: TRBJ2-5; abundance: NA; CDR3nt: TGCGCCAGCAGATTGGGGGCGGCGGATCAAGAGACCCAGTACTTC; CDR3aa: CASRLGAADQETQYF